Following are 5 T cell receptor beta chains from one sample sequenced in a study of identical twins. TCRdb fed the 5' RACE reads into MiXCR, producing one record per CDR3 protein. The data hold 450,000 or so distinct CDR3 sequences, with 20% to 25% observed a single time. The sample was also reused in another study, on T cells expressing NK-cell markers.

The material sequenced was CD4+ T cells sorted from blood. The receptors come from a woman aged 18-29 years in good health.

Comments on this clonotype: Relative to the germline gene, one junction end is altered; a read error may explain this. The V and J genes are TRBV5-5 and TRBJ2-7; 8 positions agree with TRBD2. In germline, CDR1 is SGHKS, CDR2 YYEKEE (reference sequence). This CDR3 spans 15 amino acids. The CDR3 DNA sequence: TGTGCCAGCAGCTTGGACCCCACTAGCGGCTACGAGCGGTACTTC. It specifies CASSLDPTSGYERYF.

This clonotype came up many times. V and J are TRBV27 and TRBJ2-1; TRBD2 agrees at 10 bases. The CDR3 loop spans 12 amino acids. In germline, CDR1 is MNHEY, CDR2 SMNVEV (reference sequence). With V trimmed by 5 bases and J by 10 bases, 2 bases remained unmatched. The DNA of the CDR3 is TGTGCCAGCAGTAGGACTAGCGGAGAGCAGTTCTTC. This codes for CASSRTSGEQFF.

V and J are TRBV15 and TRBJ2-3; 8 bases agree with TRBD1. This CDR3 is 15 amino acids long. The germline V gene encodes CDR1 LNHNV and CDR2 YYDKDF (reference sequence). With V trimmed by 5 bases and J by 4 bases, 8 bases remained unmatched. The CDR3 protein is CATSGRGQGSDTQYF. DNA of the CDR3: TGTGCCACCAGCGGAAGAGGACAGGGTTCAGATACGCAGTATTTT.

The V gene is TRBV9, the J gene TRBJ1-2; no definite D call. The V and J ends lost 4 bases and 8 bases respectively, with 12 bases between them. The CDR3 loop spans 12 amino acids. CDR1 and CDR2 from the germline V gene are SGDLS and YYNGEE. CDR3 amino acids: CASSSLVGGYTF. The CDR3 DNA sequence: TGTGCCAGCAGCTCCTTGGTTGGAGGCTACACCTTC. Using reference TRBV9 and TRBJ1-2 for the parts outside the CDR3, the full variable domain is DSGVTQTPKHLITATGQRVTLRCSPRSGDLSVYWYQQSLDQGLQFLIQYYNGEERAKGNILERFSAQQFPDLHSELNLSSLELGDSALYFCASSSLVGGYTFGSGTRLTVV.

The chain joins TRBV2 to TRBJ2-3, with a possible D match to TRBD2 (5 bases). CDR3 length: 14 residues. Germline V gives CDR1 SNHLY, CDR2 FYNNEI. Trimming took 3 bases from V and 4 from J, leaving 11 bases between them. Here the CDR3 reads CASSDPARADTQYF. Here the CDR3 DNA reads TGTGCCAGCAGTGACCCGGCGCGGGCAGATACGCAGTATTTT. The full variable domain, rest sourced from reference TRBV2 and TRBJ2-3, is EPEVTQTPSHQVTQMGQEVILRCVPISNHLYFYWYRQILGQKVEFLVSFYNNEISEKSEIFDDQFSVERPDGSNFTLKIRSTKLEDSAMYFCASSDPARADTQYFGPGTRLTVL.